What follows are 13 T cell receptor beta chains derived from one specimen sequenced in a study of blood T cell repertoires in COVID-19. TCRdb's copy holds only in-frame clones and misses some; the assay was immunoSEQ multiplex PCR. The sample records over 200,000 clones, approximately 79% being singletons. Source material: peripheral blood. The receptors originated from a human donor in a cohort sampled during active COVID-19.

There are a few counts of this clone. The chain carries TRBV9 and TRBJ2-7, with 12 bases aligning to TRBD2. CDR1 and CDR2 (germline): SGDLS, YYNGEE. J was trimmed by 2 bases and V by 0 bases; bases with no gene match: 3. There are 16 residues in the CDR3. The CDR3 DNA is TGTGCCAGCAGCGTAGGACTAGCGGGAGCTACCTACGAGCAGTACTTC. Amino acid sequence: CASSVGLAGATYEQYF.

This clone was picked up one time. The chain uses TRBV30 and TRBJ1-1; 7 bases align to TRBD1. Germline CDR1 is GTSNPN and CDR2 is SVGIG (reference sequence). The CDR3 has 13 amino acids. V shed 0 bases, J shed 11 bases, and the junction held 9 bases outside the gene matches. CDR3 in DNA: TGTGCCTGGAGTGTACGGGAGGGGGCGGAGGCTTTCTTT. It translates to CAWSVREGAEAFF.

The chain joins TRBV5-1 to TRBJ2-2; D might be TRBD1 (6 bases). Germline lookup yields CDR1 SGHRS and CDR2 YFSETQ. V was trimmed by 4 bases and J by 0 bases, leaving 10 bases between them. The CDR3 is 15 amino acids. CDR3 residues: CASSVGTSNTGELFF. The CDR3 DNA reads as TGCGCCAGCAGCGTAGGGACATCGAACACCGGGGAGCTGTTTTTT.

V gene TRBV4-2 combines with J gene TRBJ1-5; 12 bases match TRBD1. Per germline, CDR1 LGHNA and CDR2 YNFKEQ. This CDR3 spans 17 amino acids. Unmatched junction bases numbered 7, after V lost 0 bases and J lost 7 bases. CDR3 coding DNA: TGTGCCAGCAGCCAAGATCCGGGACAGGGGGCGAGACAGCCCCAGCATTTT. As protein: CASSQDPGQGARQPQHF.

V usage is TRBV12-3 or TRBV12-4 and J usage is TRBJ2-2; D perhaps matches TRBD2 (6 bases). There are 13 residues in the CDR3. The V end was cut by 2 bases, the J end by 7 bases, with 8 bases between. CDR3 amino acids: CASSLWGGGELFF. In DNA, the CDR3 is TGTGCCAGCAGTTTATGGGGAGGCGGGGAGCTGTTTTTT.

Of note for this clone: This CDR3 is also generated by other DNA sequences in the sample. The chain joins TRBV9 to TRBJ2-3; D gene ambiguous. The CDR3 spans 13 residues. Germline V lookup: CDR1 SGDLS, CDR2 YYNGEE. Trimming took 2 bases from V and 6 from J, leaving 10 bases between them. In DNA, the CDR3 is TGTGCCAGCAGCGTCGCCCCCGGGGATACGCAGTATTTT. Protein: CASSVAPGDTQYF.

The chain is built from TRBV24-1 and TRBJ2-1; D might be TRBD1 (5 bases). CDR3 length equals 16 residues. Trimming took off 4 bases at V and 3 bases at J, with 15 bases between the two ends. The germline V gene encodes CDR1 KGHDR and CDR2 SFDVKD. CDR3 protein: CATSESQGRFYNEQFF. Written as DNA, the CDR3 is TGTGCCACCAGTGAGTCTCAGGGAAGGTTCTACAATGAGCAGTTCTTC.

The chain has TRBV6-2 or TRBV6-3 and TRBJ1-2; TRBD1 agrees at 7 bases. There are 14 residues in the CDR3. Germline V gives CDR1 MNHEY, CDR2 SVGEGT. J gave up 5 bases and V 0 bases, and 3 bases lay outside the gene matches. CDR3 region: CASSYSRGRYGYTF. The CDR3 DNA reads TGTGCCAGCAGTTACTCGAGGGGGCGGTATGGCTACACCTTC.

Here the CDR3 reads CASSLAYGMGQPQHF. The DNA for the CDR3 is TGTGCCAGCAGCTTAGCGTACGGGATGGGCCAGCCCCAGCATTTT. The chain couples TRBV7-8 to TRBJ1-5, with unresolved D. This CDR3 comprises 15 residues. Germline CDR1 SGHVS, CDR2 FQNEAQ. V dropped 0 bases and J dropped 7 bases, with 13 bases sitting between them. Variable domain in full (rest from reference TRBV7-8 and TRBJ1-5): GAGVSQSPRYKVAKRGQDVALRCDPISGHVSLFWYQQALGQGPEFLTYFQNEAQLDKSGLPSDRFFAERPEGSVSTLKIQRTQQEDSAVYLCASSLAYGMGQPQHFGDGTRLSIL.

The J gene is TRBJ1-2, the V gene TRBV28, with TRBD1 matching 7 bases. The CDR3 length is 14 residues. CDR1 is MDHEN and CDR2 is SYDVKM in the germline V gene. Unmatched junction bases numbered 8, after V lost 4 bases and J lost 6 bases. The CDR3 DNA follows: TGTGCCAGCAGTTCTCTCGACAGGGTGAATGGCTACACCTTC. Translating it yields CASSSLDRVNGYTF.

This chain joins TRBV7-9 and TRBJ2-7, with D possibly TRBD2 on 6 matching bases. The CDR3 loop spans 14 amino acids. Trimming removed 1 base at V and 6 bases at J, with 13 bases between. In germline, CDR1 is SEHNR, CDR2 FQNEAQ (reference sequence). The CDR3 coding sequence is TGTGCCAGCAGCTTAGAATTAGCGGTTCCCGAGCAGTACTTC. This codes for CASSLELAVPEQYF.

This clone occurred once. V is TRBV27 and J is TRBJ2-5; D is possibly TRBD2 (5 bases). V lost 5 bases and J lost 2, with 12 bases in between. This CDR3 has 14 amino acids. The germline gives CDR1 MNHEY, CDR2 SMNVEV (reference sequence). In DNA form, the CDR3 reads TGTGCCAGCAGTGTTGGGAGCACTCAAGAGACCCAGTACTTC. This sequence encodes CASSVGSTQETQYF.

This clone appeared many times. V usage is TRBV21-1 and J usage is TRBJ1-2; TRBD1 is taken as the D call from the table, unchecked against the DNA. TRBV21-1 is listed as a pseudogene. CDR3 length equals 14 residues. Here the CDR3 reads CASSAHIGDYGYTF. CDR3 nucleotides: TGTGCCAGCAGCGCCCATATAGGGGATTATGGCTACACCTTC.